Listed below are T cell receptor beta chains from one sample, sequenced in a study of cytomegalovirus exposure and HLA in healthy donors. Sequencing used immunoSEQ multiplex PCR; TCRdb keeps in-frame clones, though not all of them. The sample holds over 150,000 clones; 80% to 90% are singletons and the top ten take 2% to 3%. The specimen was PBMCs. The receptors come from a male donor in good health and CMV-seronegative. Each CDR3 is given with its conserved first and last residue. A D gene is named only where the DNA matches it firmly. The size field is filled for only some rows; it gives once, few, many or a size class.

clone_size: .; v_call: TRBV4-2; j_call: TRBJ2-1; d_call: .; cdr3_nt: TGTGCCAGCAGCCAAGCTTCAGGCCAGGGGAATGAGCAGTTCTTC; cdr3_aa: CASSQASGQGNEQFF
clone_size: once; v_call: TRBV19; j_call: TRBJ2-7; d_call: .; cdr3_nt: TGTGCCAGCGGCCCCGAGGATTCACGGTTCTACGAGCAGTACTTC; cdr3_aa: CASGPEDSRFYEQYF
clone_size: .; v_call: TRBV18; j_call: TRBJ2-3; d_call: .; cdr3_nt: TGTGCCAGCTCACCACGGTGGGAGTCCATCACAGATACGCAGTATTTT; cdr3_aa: CASSPRWESITDTQYF
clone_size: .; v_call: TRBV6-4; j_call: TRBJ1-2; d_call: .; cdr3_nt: TGTGCCAGCAGTGATCCTACCGGCGAGGGGGAGGGAGGTTGGGGCTACACCTTC; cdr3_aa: CASSDPTGEGEGGWGYTF
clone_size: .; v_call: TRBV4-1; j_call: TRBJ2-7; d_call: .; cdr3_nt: TGCGCCAGCAGCCCGACCCATACCTCAAAGCGCGAGCAGTACTTC; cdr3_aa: CASSPTHTSKREQYF
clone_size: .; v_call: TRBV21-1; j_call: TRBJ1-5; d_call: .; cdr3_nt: TGTGCCAGCCCAACGACAGGTCCTTATAGCAATCAGCCCCAGCATTTT; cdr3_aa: CASPTTGPYSNQPQHF
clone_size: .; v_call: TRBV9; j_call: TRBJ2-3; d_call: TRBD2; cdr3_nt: TGTGCCAGCAGCGTAGTTCCTAGCGGACCCACAGATACGCAGTATTTT; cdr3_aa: CASSVVPSGPTDTQYF
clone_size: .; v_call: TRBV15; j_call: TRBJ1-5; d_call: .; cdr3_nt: TGTGCCACCAGCAGAGATTTTGTAGAATTATATAGCAATCAGCCCCAGCATTTT; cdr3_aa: CATSRDFVELYSNQPQHF
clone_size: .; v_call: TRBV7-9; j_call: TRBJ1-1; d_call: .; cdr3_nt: TGTGCCAGCAGCCACAGACAGACCCTGAACACTGAAGCTTTCTTT; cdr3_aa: CASSHRQTLNTEAFF
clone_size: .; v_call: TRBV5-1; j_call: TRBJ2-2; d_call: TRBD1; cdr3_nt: TGCGCCAGCAGTACCCCGGGACAGGGGAACACCGGGGAGCTGTTTTTT; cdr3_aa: CASSTPGQGNTGELFF
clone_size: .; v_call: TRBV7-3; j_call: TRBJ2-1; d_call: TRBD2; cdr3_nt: TGTGCCAGCAGCCCCGTAGGCGGGGGGATCTCCTACAATGAGCAGTTCTTC; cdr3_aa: CASSPVGGGISYNEQFF